This T cell receptor beta chain appears in the sequencing data of a study of blood T cell repertoires in COVID-19. Study-wide context: The United States, Italy and Spain provided the acute and convalescent COVID-19 samples.

Recovered participants had two consecutive negative NP/OP PCR tests, healthcare professional clearance, or symptom resolution. The CDR3 contains 15 residues. Trimming removed 0 bases from V and 4 bases from J, with 13 bases in between. The germline gives CDR1 SGHRS, CDR2 YFSETQ. Original processing methods: Amplified reference gene primers provided the basis for estimating nucleated cell counts. Profiled with immunoSEQ multiplex PCR; TCRdb holds only in-frame clones, not every one. V and J calls and clone size are as listed in that table; D and trimming were resolved from the DNA. Here the sample spans some 390,000 clones, roughly nine tenths being singletons.

The receptor's source is a man in his thirties or forties who had recovered from COVID-19. Specimen: PBMCs or T cells enriched from blood (not recorded which). V is TRBV5-1 and J is TRBJ1-2; weak D call: TRBD1 (5 bases). The CDR3 here is CASSLGTSGVYGYTF. As DNA, the CDR3 is TGCGCCAGCAGCTTGGGGACATCTGGGGTCTATGGCTACACCTTC.